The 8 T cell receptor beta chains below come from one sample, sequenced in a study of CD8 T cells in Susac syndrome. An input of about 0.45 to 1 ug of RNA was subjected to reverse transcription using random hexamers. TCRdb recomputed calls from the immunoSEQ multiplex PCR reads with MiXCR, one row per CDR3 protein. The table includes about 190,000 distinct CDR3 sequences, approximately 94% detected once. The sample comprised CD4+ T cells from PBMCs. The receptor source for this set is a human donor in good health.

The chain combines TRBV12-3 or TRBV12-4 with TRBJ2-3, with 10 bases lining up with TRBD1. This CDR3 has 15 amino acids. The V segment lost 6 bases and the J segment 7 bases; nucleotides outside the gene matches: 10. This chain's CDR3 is CASSLTGTGEYTQYF. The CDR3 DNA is TGTGCCAGCAGCCTCACCGGGACAGGGGAGTATACGCAGTATTTT.

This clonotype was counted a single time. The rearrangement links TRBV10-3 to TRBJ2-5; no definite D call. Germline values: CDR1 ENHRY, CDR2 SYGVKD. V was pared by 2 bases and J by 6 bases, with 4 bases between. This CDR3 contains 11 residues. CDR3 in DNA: TGTGCCATCAGTGAGGAACAGACCCAGTACTTC. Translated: CAISEEQTQYF.

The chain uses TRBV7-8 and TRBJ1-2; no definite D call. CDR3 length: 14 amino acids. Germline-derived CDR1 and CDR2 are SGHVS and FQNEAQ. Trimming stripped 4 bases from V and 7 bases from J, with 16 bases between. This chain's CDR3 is CASSSSGIISGYTF. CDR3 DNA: TGTGCCAGCAGCTCGAGCGGGATAATCTCTGGCTACACCTTC.

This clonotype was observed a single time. The CDR3 loop reads CASSEFYEQYV. The CDR3 nucleotides are TGTGCCAGCAGTGAATTTTACGAGCAGTACGTC. The chain recombines TRBV6-1 with TRBJ2-7; D is uncertain. Trimming left V 2 bases short and J 4 bases short, with 3 bases between. Per the germline V gene, CDR1 is MNHNS and CDR2 is SASEGT. This CDR3 is built from 11 residues.

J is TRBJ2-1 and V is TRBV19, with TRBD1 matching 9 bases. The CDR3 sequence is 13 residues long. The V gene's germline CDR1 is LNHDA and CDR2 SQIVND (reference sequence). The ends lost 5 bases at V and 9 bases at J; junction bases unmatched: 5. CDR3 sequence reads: CASSAGQGSEQFF. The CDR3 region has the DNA TGTGCCAGTAGTGCGGGACAGGGAAGTGAGCAGTTCTTC. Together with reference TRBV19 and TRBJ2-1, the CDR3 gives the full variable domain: DGGITQSPKYLFRKEGQNVTLSCEQNLNHDAMYWYRQDPGQGLRLIYYSQIVNDFQKGDIAEGYSVSREKKESFPLTVTSAQKNPTAFYLCASSAGQGSEQFFGPGTRLTVL.

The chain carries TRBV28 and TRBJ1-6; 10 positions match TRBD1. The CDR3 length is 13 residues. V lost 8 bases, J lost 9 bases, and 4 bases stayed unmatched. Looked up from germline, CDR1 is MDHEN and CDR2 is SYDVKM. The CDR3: CASGTGVISPLHF. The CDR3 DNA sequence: TGTGCCAGCGGGACAGGGGTAATTTCACCCCTCCACTTT.

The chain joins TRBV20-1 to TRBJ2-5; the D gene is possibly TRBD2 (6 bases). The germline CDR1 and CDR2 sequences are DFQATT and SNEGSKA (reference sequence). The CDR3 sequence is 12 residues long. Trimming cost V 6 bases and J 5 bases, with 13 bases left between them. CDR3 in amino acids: CSATGAGETQYF. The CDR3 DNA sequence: TGCAGTGCCACGGGCGCGGGGGAGACCCAGTACTTC.

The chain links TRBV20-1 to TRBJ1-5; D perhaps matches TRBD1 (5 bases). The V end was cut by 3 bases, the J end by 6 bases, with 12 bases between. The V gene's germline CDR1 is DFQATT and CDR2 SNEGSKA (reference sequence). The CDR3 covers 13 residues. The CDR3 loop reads CSASGGLGQPQHF. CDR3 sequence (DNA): TGCAGTGCTAGCGGGGGGTTGGGTCAGCCCCAGCATTTT.